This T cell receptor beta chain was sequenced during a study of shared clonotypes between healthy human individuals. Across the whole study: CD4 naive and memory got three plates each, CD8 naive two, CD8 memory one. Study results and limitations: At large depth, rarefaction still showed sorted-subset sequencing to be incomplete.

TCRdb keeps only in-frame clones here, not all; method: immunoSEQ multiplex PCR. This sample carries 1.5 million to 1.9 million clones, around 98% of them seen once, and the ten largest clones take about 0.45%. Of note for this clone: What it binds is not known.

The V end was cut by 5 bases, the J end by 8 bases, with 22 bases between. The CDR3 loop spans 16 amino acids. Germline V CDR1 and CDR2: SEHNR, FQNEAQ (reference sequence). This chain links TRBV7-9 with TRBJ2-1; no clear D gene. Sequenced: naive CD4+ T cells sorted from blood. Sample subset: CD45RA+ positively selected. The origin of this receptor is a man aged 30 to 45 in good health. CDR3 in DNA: TGTGCCAGCAGCCAAGGCCCCCGTGGACGTGCCGATGAGCAGTTCTTC. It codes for CASSQGPRGRADEQFF.